This entry is about one T cell receptor beta chain. The CDR3 has 16 amino acids. V gave up 2 bases and J gave up 2 bases, with 16 bases separating them. CDR1 is MNHEY, CDR2 SVGAGI, per germline. These data are taken from a study of cytomegalovirus exposure and HLA in healthy donors. 60 Vbeta and 13 Jbeta primers were used in PCR. Profiled with immunoSEQ multiplex PCR; TCRdb holds only in-frame clones, not every one. In the table there are about 180,000 clones, 65% to 85% of which are singletons. The chain uses TRBV6-5 and TRBJ2-7; TRBD1 might be the D (6 bases). This receptor was identified in a girl aged 10 to 17 in good health and CMV-seropositive. The sample comprised PBMCs. In DNA, the CDR3 is TGTGCCAGCAGTTACACAGGACAGAGGCAAACCTACGAGCAGTACTTC. Its translation is CASSYTGQRQTYEQYF.